Listed below are T cell receptor beta chains from one sample, sequenced in a study of shared clonotypes between healthy human individuals. The protocol was immunoSEQ multiplex PCR, while the TCRdb copy is restricted to in-frame clones and leaves out a portion. The sample holds about 730,000 clones; 55% to 80% are singletons and the top ten take roughly 1.8%. The source material was memory CD4+ T cells sorted from blood. The receptors here all came from a woman aged 25 to 39 in good health. Both conserved end residues are part of each CDR3. The D gene is left open where the match is weak. Expanded clones get a size class; other rows say once, few or many, or leave the size out.

D gene: .
J gene: TRBJ2-7
V gene: TRBV27
clone size: .
CDR3 length: 17
CDR3 protein: CASYKRRGLHWNYEQYF
CDR3 DNA: TGTGCCAGCTATAAACGGAGGGGGCTCCACTGGAACTACGAGCAGTACTTC

D gene: TRBD1
J gene: TRBJ2-7
V gene: TRBV10-3
clone size: .
CDR3 length: 14
CDR3 protein: CAISGRDRGYEQYF
CDR3 DNA: TGTGCCATCAGTGGACGGGACAGGGGTTACGAGCAGTACTTC

D gene: .
J gene: TRBJ1-1
V gene: TRBV27
clone size: .
CDR3 length: 13
CDR3 protein: CASSPDRDTEAFF
CDR3 DNA: TGTGCCAGCAGTCCAGACAGAGACACTGAAGCTTTCTTT

D gene: TRBD2
J gene: TRBJ2-1
V gene: TRBV27
clone size: .
CDR3 length: 17
CDR3 protein: CASSSRLAGSPYNEQFF
CDR3 DNA: TGTGCCAGCAGTTCCCGATTAGCGGGTTCACCGTACAATGAGCAGTTCTTC

D gene: .
J gene: TRBJ2-6
V gene: TRBV5-5
clone size: .
CDR3 length: 16
CDR3 protein: CASRSPGSSGANVLTF
CDR3 DNA: TGTGCCAGCAGGAGCCCCGGGAGCTCTGGGGCCAACGTCCTGACTTTC

D gene: TRBD1
J gene: TRBJ1-5
V gene: TRBV7-9
clone size: .
CDR3 length: 16
CDR3 protein: CASSLEGQGIDQPQHF
CDR3 DNA: TGTGCCAGCAGCTTGGAGGGACAGGGGATCGATCAGCCCCAGCATTTT

D gene: TRBD2
J gene: TRBJ2-5
V gene: TRBV11-2
clone size: .
CDR3 length: 15
CDR3 protein: CASGGLAGPQETQYF
CDR3 DNA: TGTGCCAGCGGAGGACTAGCGGGACCACAAGAGACCCAGTACTTC

D gene: .
J gene: TRBJ2-1
V gene: TRBV7-9
clone size: few
CDR3 length: 15
CDR3 protein: CASSLDLSFHDEQFF
CDR3 DNA: TGTGCCAGCAGCTTAGATCTTAGTTTTCATGATGAGCAGTTCTTC

D gene: .
J gene: TRBJ2-2
V gene: TRBV9
clone size: .
CDR3 length: 14
CDR3 protein: CASSSRLVTGELFF
CDR3 DNA: TGTGCCAGCAGCTCCCGACTAGTAACCGGGGAGCTGTTTTTT

D gene: .
J gene: TRBJ1-1
V gene: TRBV6-5
clone size: .
CDR3 length: 14
CDR3 protein: CASSYFDVNTEAFF
CDR3 DNA: TGTGCCAGCAGTTACTTTGACGTGAACACTGAAGCTTTCTTT

D gene: .
J gene: TRBJ2-7
V gene: TRBV11-2
clone size: .
CDR3 length: 13
CDR3 protein: CASSLVGSYEQYF
CDR3 DNA: TGTGCCAGCAGCTTGGTAGGATCCTACGAGCAGTACTTC

D gene: .
J gene: TRBJ2-1
V gene: TRBV4-1
clone size: .
CDR3 length: 17
CDR3 protein: CASSQDLGGGAYNEQFF
CDR3 DNA: TGCGCCAGCAGCCAAGATTTGGGGGGAGGCGCTTACAATGAGCAGTTCTTC

D gene: TRBD1
J gene: TRBJ2-5
V gene: TRBV18
clone size: few
CDR3 length: 14
CDR3 protein: CASSRPGQGATQYF
CDR3 DNA: TGTGCCAGCTCACGGCCGGGACAGGGGGCGACCCAGTACTTC

D gene: .
J gene: TRBJ1-1
V gene: TRBV11-2
clone size: few
CDR3 length: 13
CDR3 protein: CASSLNTNTEAFF
CDR3 DNA: TGTGCCAGCAGCTTAAACACCAACACTGAAGCTTTCTTT

D gene: .
J gene: TRBJ2-5
V gene: TRBV4-1
clone size: .
CDR3 length: 15
CDR3 protein: CASSQESRGMETQYF
CDR3 DNA: TGCGCCAGCAGCCAAGAGAGTAGGGGGATGGAGACCCAGTACTTC

D gene: .
J gene: TRBJ2-4
V gene: TRBV7-9
clone size: few
CDR3 length: 14
CDR3 protein: CASSLDLAKNIQYF
CDR3 DNA: TGTGCCAGCAGCTTAGACTTAGCCAAAAACATTCAGTACTTC